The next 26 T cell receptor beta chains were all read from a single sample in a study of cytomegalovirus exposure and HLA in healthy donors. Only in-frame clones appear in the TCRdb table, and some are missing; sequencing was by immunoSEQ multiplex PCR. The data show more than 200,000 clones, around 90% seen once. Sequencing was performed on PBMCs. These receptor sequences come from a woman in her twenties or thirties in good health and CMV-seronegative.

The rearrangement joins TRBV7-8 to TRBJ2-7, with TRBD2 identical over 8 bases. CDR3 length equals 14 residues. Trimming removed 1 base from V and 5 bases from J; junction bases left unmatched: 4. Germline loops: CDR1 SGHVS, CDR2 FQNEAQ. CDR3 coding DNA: TGTGCCAGCAGCTTAGTTGCGGGAGGCCACGAGCAGTACTTC. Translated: CASSLVAGGHEQYF.

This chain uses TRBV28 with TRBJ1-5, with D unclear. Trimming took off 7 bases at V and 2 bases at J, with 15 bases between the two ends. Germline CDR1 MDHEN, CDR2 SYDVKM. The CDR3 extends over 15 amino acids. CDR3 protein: CASTYGTWGNQPQHF. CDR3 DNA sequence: TGTGCCAGCACCTACGGTACGTGGGGCAATCAGCCCCAGCATTTT. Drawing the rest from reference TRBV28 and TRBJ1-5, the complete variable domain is DVKVTQSSRYLVKRTGEKVFLECVQDMDHENMFWYRQDPGLGLRLIYFSYDVKMKEKGDIPEGYSVSREKKERFSLILESASTNQTSMYLCASTYGTWGNQPQHFGDGTRLSIL.

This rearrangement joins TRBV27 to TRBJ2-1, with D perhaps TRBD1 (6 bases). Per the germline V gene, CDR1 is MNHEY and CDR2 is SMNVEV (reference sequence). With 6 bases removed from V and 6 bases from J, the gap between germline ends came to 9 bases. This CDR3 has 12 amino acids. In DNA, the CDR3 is TGTGCCAGCAGGGGACAAAGCAATGAGCAGTTCTTC. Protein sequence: CASRGQSNEQFF.

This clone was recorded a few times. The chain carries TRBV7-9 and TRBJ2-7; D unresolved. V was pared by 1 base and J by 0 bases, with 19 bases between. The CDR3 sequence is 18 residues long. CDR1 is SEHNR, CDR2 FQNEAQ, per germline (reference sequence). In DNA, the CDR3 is TGTGCCAGCAGCTTAGGTAGACTCGAGCCAGCTAGCTCCTACGAGCAGTACTTC. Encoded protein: CASSLGRLEPASSYEQYF. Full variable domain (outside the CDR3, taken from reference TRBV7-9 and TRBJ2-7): DTGVSQNPRHKITKRGQNVTFRCDPISEHNRLYWYRQTLGQGPEFLTYFQNEAQLEKSRLLSDRFSAERPKGSFSTLEIQRTEQGDSAMYLCASSLGRLEPASSYEQYFGPGTRLTVT.

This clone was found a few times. The DNA of the CDR3 is TGCGCCAGCACCCAGGGTGTTGGCTACACCTTC. Its protein product is CASTQGVGYTF. This chain links TRBV4-1 with TRBJ1-2; D may be TRBD1 (5 bases). V lost 7 bases, J lost 7 bases, and 10 bases lay in between. This CDR3 has 11 amino acids. In germline, CDR1 is MGHRA, CDR2 YSYEKL.

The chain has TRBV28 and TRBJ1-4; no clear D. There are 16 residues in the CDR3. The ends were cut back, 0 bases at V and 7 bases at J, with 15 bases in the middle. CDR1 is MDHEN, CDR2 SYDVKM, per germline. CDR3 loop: CASSLWTRQSGEKLFF. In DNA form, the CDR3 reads TGTGCCAGCAGTTTATGGACTCGGCAATCAGGTGAAAAACTGTTTTTT.

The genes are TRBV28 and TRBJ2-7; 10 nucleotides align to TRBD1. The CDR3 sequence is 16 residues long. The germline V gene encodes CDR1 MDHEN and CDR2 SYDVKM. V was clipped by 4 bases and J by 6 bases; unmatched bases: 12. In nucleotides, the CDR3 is TGTGCCAGCAGTTCAGGGACAGGGGCTCGATACGGCGAGCAGTACTTC. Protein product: CASSSGTGARYGEQYF. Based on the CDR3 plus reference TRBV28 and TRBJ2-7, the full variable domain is DVKVTQSSRYLVKRTGEKVFLECVQDMDHENMFWYRQDPGLGLRLIYFSYDVKMKEKGDIPEGYSVSREKKERFSLILESASTNQTSMYLCASSSGTGARYGEQYFGPGTRLTVT.

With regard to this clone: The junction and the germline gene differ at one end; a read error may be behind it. DNA of the CDR3: TGTGCCAGCAGCTCCACCTTACTGGGGGAGCTGTACTTC. Its protein is CASSSTLLGELYF. The V gene is TRBV7-3, the J gene TRBJ2-7; D possibly matches TRBD1 or TRBD2 (5 bases each). This CDR3 has 13 residues. CDR1 and CDR2 (germline): SGHTA, FQGTGA.

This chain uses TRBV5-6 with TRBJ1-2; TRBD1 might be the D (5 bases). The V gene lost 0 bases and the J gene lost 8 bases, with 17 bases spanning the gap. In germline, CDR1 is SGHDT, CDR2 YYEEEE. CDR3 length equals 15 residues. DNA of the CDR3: TGTGCCAGCAGCTTGGGTTGGCAGGGAGGTTACGGCTACACCTTC. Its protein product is CASSLGWQGGYGYTF.

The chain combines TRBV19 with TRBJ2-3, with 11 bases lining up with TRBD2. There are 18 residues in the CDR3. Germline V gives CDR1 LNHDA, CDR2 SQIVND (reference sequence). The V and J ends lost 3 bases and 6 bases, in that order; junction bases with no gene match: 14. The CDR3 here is CASSIPRVTSGIRDTQYF. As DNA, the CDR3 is TGTGCCAGTAGTATCCCCCGGGTGACTAGCGGGATCCGGGATACGCAGTATTTT.

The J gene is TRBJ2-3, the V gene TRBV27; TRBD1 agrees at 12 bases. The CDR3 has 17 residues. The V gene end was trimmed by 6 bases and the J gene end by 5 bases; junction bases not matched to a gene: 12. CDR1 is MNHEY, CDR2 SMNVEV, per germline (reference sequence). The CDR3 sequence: CASSTPRDRGLVDTQYF. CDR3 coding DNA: TGTGCCAGCAGCACACCCAGGGACAGGGGGCTTGTAGATACGCAGTATTTT.

The CDR3 here is CASREGARNEQFF. CDR3 nucleotide sequence: TGTGCCAGCAGGGAAGGGGCGAGAAATGAGCAGTTCTTC. This chain joins TRBV25-1 and TRBJ2-1; maybe TRBD1 (5 bases). Germline loops: CDR1 MGHDK, CDR2 SYGVNS. Trimming removed 6 bases from V and 7 bases from J, with 13 bases in between. The CDR3 is 13 amino acids. The full variable domain, in which reference TRBV25-1 and TRBJ2-1 provide the parts outside the CDR3, is EADIYQTPRYLVIGTGKKITLECSQTMGHDKMYWYQQDPGMELHLIHYSYGVNSTEKGDLSSESTVSRIRTEHFPLTLESARPSHTSQYLCASREGARNEQFFGPGTRLTVL.

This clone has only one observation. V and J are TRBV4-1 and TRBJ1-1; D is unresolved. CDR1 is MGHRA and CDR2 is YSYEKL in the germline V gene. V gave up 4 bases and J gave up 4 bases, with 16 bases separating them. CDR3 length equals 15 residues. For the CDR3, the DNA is TGCGCCAGCAGCCCGCGGACCATTCCTCGCACTGAAGCTTTCTTT. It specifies CASSPRTIPRTEAFF.

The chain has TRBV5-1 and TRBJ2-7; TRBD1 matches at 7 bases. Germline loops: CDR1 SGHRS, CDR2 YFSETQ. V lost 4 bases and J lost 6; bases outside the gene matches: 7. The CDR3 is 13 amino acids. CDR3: CASSIGQVGEQYF. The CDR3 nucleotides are TGCGCCAGCAGCATAGGACAGGTCGGCGAGCAGTACTTC.

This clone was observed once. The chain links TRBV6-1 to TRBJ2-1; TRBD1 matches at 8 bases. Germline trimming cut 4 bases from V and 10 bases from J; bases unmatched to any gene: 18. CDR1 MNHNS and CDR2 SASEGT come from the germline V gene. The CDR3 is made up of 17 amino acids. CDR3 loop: CASSVWVRDRGKDEQFF. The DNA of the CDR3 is TGTGCCAGCAGTGTTTGGGTTAGAGACAGGGGAAAGGACGAGCAGTTCTTC.

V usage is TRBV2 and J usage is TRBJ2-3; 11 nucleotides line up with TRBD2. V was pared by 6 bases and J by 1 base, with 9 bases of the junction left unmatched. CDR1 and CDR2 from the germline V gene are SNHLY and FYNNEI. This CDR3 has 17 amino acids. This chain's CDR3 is CASRTLGTSGRTDTQYF. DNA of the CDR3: TGTGCCAGCAGAACCCTCGGGACTAGCGGCCGCACAGATACGCAGTATTTT.

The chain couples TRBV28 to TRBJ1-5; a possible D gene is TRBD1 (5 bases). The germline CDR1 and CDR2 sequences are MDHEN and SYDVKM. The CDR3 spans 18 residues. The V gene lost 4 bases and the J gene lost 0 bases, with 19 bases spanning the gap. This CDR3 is CASSSYPGTGYSNQPQHF. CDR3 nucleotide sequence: TGTGCCAGCAGTTCATACCCTGGGACGGGGTATAGCAATCAGCCCCAGCATTTT.

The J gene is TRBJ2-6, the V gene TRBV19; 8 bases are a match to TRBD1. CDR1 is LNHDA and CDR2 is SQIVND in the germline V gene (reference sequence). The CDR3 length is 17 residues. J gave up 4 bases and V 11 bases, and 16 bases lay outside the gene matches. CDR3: CAPSIQDRDWGANVLTF. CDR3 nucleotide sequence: TGTGCCCCTTCTATCCAGGACAGGGACTGGGGGGCCAACGTCCTGACTTTC.

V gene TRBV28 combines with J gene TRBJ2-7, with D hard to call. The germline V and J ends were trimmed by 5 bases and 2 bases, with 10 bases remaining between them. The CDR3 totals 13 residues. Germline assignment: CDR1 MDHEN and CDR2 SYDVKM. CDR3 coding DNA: TGTGCCAGCAGTCTCCTCGGAGCCTACGAGCAGTACTTC. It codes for CASSLLGAYEQYF.

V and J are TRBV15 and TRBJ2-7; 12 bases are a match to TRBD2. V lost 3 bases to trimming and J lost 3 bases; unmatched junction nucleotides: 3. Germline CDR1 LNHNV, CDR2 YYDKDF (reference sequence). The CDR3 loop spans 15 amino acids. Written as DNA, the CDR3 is TGTGCCACCAGCAGTGGGGGACTAGCGGGCTACGAGCAGTACTTC. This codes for CATSSGGLAGYEQYF.

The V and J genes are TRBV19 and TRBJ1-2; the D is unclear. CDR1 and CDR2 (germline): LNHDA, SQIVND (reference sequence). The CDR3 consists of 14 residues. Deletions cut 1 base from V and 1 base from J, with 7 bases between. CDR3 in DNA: TGTGCCAGTAGTATAGGGCGGAATAACTATGGCTACACCTTC. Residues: CASSIGRNNYGYTF.

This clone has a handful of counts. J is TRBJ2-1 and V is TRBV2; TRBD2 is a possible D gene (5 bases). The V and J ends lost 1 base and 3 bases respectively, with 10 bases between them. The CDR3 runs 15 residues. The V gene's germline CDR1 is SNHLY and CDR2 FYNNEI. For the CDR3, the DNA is TGTGCCAGCAGTGAAGGAAGCGGCCGCTACAATGAGCAGTTCTTC. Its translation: CASSEGSGRYNEQFF.

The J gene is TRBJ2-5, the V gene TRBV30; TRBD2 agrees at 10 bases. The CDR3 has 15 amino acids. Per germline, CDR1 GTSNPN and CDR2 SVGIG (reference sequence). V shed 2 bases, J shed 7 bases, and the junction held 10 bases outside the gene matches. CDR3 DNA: TGTGCCTGGAGTAGCACTAGCGGGATTATTGGGACCCAGTACTTC. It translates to CAWSSTSGIIGTQYF.

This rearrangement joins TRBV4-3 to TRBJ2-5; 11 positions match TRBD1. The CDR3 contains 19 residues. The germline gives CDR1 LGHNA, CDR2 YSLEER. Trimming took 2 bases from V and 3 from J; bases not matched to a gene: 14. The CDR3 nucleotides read TGCGCCAGCAGCCAAAACTGGGCGCCCGGACAGGGGGCAGAAGAGACCCAGTACTTC. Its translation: CASSQNWAPGQGAEETQYF.

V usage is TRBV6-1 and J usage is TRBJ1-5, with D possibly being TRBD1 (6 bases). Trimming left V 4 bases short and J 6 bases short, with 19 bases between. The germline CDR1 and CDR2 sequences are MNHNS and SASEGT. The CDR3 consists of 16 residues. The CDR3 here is CASSGGSGARVQPQHF. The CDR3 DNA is TGTGCCAGCAGTGGGGGATCAGGGGCCCGAGTTCAGCCCCAGCATTTT.

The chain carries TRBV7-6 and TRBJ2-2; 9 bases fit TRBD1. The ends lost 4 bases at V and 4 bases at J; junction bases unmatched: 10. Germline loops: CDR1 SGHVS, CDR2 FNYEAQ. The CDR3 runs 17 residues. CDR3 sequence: CASSWGAQGATTGELFF. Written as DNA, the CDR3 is TGTGCCAGCAGCTGGGGGGCACAGGGGGCGACCACCGGGGAGCTGTTTTTT.